This T cell receptor beta chain was recorded in a study of shared clonotypes between healthy human individuals. Study conclusions and caveats: Sample collection involved blood only; tissue repertoires are likely different.

A word on this clone: The antigen remains undetermined. It may be a read error: a sequence one base away is much more abundant. Other nucleotide sequences in the sample specify the same CDR3.

Each subset's genomic DNA was shared equally among a number of immunoSEQ plates. Sequenced by immunoSEQ multiplex PCR; TCRdb stores in-frame clones only, minus some. This table has around 500,000 clones, over 75% appearing once. Only Caucasian adults living in Nashville, Tennessee served as donors. CDR1 is SGHRS, CDR2 YFSETQ, per germline. V lost 0 bases to trimming and J lost 1 base; unmatched junction nucleotides: 0. CDR3 length: 14 residues. Sequenced material: PBMCs. The rearrangement links TRBV5-1 to TRBJ2-7, with 8 bases identical to TRBD1. The receptor was derived from a woman in her thirties or forties in good health. Some clones in this sample may be carry-over from other donors' samples. CDR3 region: CASSLGDRSYEQYF. CDR3 nucleotide sequence: TGCGCCAGCAGCTTGGGGGACAGGTCCTACGAGCAGTACTTC.